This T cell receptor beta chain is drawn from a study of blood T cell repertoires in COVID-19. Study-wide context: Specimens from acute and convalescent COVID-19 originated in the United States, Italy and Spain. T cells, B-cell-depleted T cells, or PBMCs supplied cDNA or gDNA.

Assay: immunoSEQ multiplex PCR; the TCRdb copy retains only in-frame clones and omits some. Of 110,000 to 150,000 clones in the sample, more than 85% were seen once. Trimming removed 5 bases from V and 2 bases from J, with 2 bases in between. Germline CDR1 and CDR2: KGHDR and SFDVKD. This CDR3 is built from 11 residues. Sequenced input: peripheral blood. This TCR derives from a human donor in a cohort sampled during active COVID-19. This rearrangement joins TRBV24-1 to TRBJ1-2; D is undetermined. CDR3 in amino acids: CATSANYGYTF. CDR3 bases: TGTGCCACCAGTGCAAACTATGGCTACACCTTC.